This TCR beta chain was sequenced during a study of blood T cells in healthy people across ages. This clonotype was detected ten times or more. No antigen is known for it. Then a second PCR, running about 6 to 11 cycles, was carried out with a sample-barcoded 5' primer and a J-beta primer mix. From the 5' RACE reads, TCRdb called clonotypes with MiXCR, one entry per CDR3 protein. Of some 930,000 distinct CDR3 sequences in the sample, 25% to 30% were seen once. Germline V CDR1 and CDR2: SGHTA, FQGTGA. V was trimmed by 6 bases and J by 5 bases, leaving 14 bases between them. The CDR3 runs 14 residues. Study-wide results and caveats: Changes seen in expanded clonotypes were possibly confounded by donor CMV status left unknown. Estimates of diversity drawn from one million T cells were considered underestimates.

These sequences were also reported in another study, on T cells of mothers and their children.

The source is a woman aged 40 to 49 in good health. The specimen was blood. The V gene is TRBV7-3, the J gene TRBJ2-1; TRBD1 might be the D (6 bases). CDR3 region: CASSQMTGNNEQFF. CDR3 DNA sequence: TGTGCCAGCAGTCAAATGACAGGAAACAATGAGCAGTTCTTC.